The present T cell receptor beta chain was sequenced within a study of read filtering for tumor transcriptome and immune sequencing. Study as a whole: RNA-seq yielded only roughly 80 to 1,400 TCR reads, IR-seq about 4 to 10.27 million. General study points: The CD138-negative fraction was mixed bone marrow immune cells, not pure T cells. Approximately 80% of IR-seq clonotypes had one read, totaling 3% to 4% of reads; RNA-seq: about 69% and 49%. Correlation between methods rose after single-read clonotypes were removed.

From germline, CDR1 is SGDLS and CDR2 YYNGEE. The CDR3 is 13 residues long. This clonotype has at least ten counts. The antigen remains unidentified. Its ends do not fully match the called genes, so a read error is possible. Molecular barcoded adaptors covering alpha/delta and beta/gamma chains were used on roughly 400 ng RNA. TCRdb reprocessed the reads via MiXCR and lists one record per CDR3 protein. Among about 50,000 distinct CDR3 sequences listed, roughly a fifth were seen once. The sample consisted of a population of CD138-negative cells sorted from bone marrow. V is TRBV9 and J is TRBJ2-4, with TRBD1 identical over 10 bases. The sequence came from a donor at least 40 years old with multiple myeloma. The DNA for the CDR3 is TGTGCCAGCAGCGTAGGGGGACAGGGGCCGGGCTCCTTC. This codes for CASSVGGQGPGSF.